The rows below give T cell receptor beta chains drawn from one sample of a study of T cells in localized non-small cell lung cancer. Clones were sequenced by immunoSEQ multiplex PCR, and TCRdb holds only the in-frame ones, with some missing. The table records 38,000 or so clones, 81% of them present only once. This sample comprised peripheral blood mononuclear cells, obtained before any cancer treatment. The receptors stem from a male donor at least 60 years old with stage II lung adenocarcinoma. The CDR3 runs from the conserved cysteine through the conserved F or W. Each record gives: clone size, J gene, V gene, D gene, CDR3 DNA, CDR3 protein. A D gene is named only where the DNA matches it firmly. Clone sizes are given selectively: once, few, many, or a class where the clone is expanded.

-,TRBJ2-7,TRBV6-5,-,TGTGCCGCAGGGGACTACGAGCAGTACTTC,CAAGDYEQYF
-,TRBJ2-4,TRBV30,-,TGTGCCTGGGCCCTATACGGGACCAAAAACATTCAGTACTTC,CAWALYGTKNIQYF
-,TRBJ1-5,TRBV2,TRBD1,TGTGCCAGCAGTGAATTAGTAGAAGGGGGCTATCAGCCCCAGCATTTT,CASSELVEGGYQPQHF
-,TRBJ2-5,TRBV19,-,TGTGCCAGTAGGGGCCAGAGCAAGGCGGAGACCCAGTACTTC,CASRGQSKAETQYF
-,TRBJ2-3,TRBV4-2,TRBD1,TGTGCCAGCAGCCAACCAGGACAGGGATCAGATACGCAGTATTTT,CASSQPGQGSDTQYF
large,TRBJ2-1,TRBV7-9,-,TGTGCCAGCAGCTTAGGAGCGGGCGGTTACAATGAGCAGTTCTTC,CASSLGAGGYNEQFF
-,TRBJ1-1,TRBV18,-,TGTGCCAGCTCACCGGAAAGTACGGGGAACACTGAAGCTTTCTTT,CASSPESTGNTEAFF
-,TRBJ2-3,TRBV6-6,-,TGTGCCAGCAGTTACGTTCGTGCAGATACGCAGTATTTT,CASSYVRADTQYF
-,TRBJ1-1,TRBV5-1,-,TGCGCCAGCAGCTGGGGGGGGCGAGGCACTGAAGCTTTCTTT,CASSWGGRGTEAFF
-,TRBJ2-7,TRBV30,TRBD1,TGTGCCTACACGGGACAGGGTCTTTTGGAGCAGTACTTC,CAYTGQGLLEQYF
once,TRBJ1-2,TRBV5-5,-,TGTGCCAGCAGCTCCTCGGGGGGAGACTATGGCTACACCTTC,CASSSSGGDYGYTF
-,TRBJ2-5,TRBV30,TRBD1,TGTGCCTCCCGGACAGGGGGAGAGACCCAGTACTTC,CASRTGGETQYF
-,TRBJ1-4,TRBV2,TRBD1,TGTGCCAGCAGCTCCAGGGGGCCCGCGGCAACTAATGAAAAACTGTTTTTT,CASSSRGPAATNEKLFF
medium-sized,TRBJ2-2,TRBV19,-,TGTGCCAGTAGAATTTACGGGGAGCTGTTTTTT,CASRIYGELFF
-,TRBJ1-1,TRBV19,-,TGTGCCAGCACCCTTCTGAAGAACACTGAAGCTTTCTTT,CASTLLKNTEAFF
-,TRBJ2-2,TRBV6-5,-,TGTGCCAGCAGTTATAAACTCGCGAACACCGGGGAGCTGTTTTTT,CASSYKLANTGELFF
-,TRBJ2-5,TRBV28,TRBD2,TGTGCCAGCAGTTTAGCGGGAGCAGAGACCCAGTACTTC,CASSLAGAETQYF
-,TRBJ2-4,TRBV30,-,TGTGCCTGGAGTGCCGGGGGCGAAGGAAACATTCAGTACTTC,CAWSAGGEGNIQYF
-,TRBJ1-3,TRBV5-6,-,TGTGCCAGCAGCATCGGGACGGGAAGCTCTGGAAACACCATATATTTT,CASSIGTGSSGNTIYF
-,TRBJ1-3,TRBV30,-,TGTGCCTGGAGTGCTAAGGCCGGCTCTGGAAACACCATATATTTT,CAWSAKAGSGNTIYF
-,TRBJ2-2,TRBV7-9,TRBD2,TGTGCCTCTGGCCCTAGCGGGATGTCCGGGGAGCTGTTTTTT,CASGPSGMSGELFF
-,TRBJ2-7,TRBV6-1,-,TGTGCCTGCAGGGCCGACGGAACCTACGAGCAGTACTTC,CACRADGTYEQYF